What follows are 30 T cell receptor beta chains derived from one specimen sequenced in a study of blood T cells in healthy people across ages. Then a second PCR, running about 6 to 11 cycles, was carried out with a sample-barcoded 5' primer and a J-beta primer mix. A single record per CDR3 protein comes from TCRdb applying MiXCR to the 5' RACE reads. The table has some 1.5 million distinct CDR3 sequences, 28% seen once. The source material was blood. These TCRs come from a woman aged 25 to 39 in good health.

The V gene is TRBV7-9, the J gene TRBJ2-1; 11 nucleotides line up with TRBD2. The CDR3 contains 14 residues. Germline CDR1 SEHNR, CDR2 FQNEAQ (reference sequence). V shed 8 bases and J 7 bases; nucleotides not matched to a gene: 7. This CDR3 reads CASRTSGGTNEQFF. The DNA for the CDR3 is TGTGCCAGCCGAACTAGCGGGGGAACGAATGAGCAGTTCTTC. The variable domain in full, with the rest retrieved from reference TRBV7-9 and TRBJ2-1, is DTGVSQNPRHKITKRGQNVTFRCDPISEHNRLYWYRQTLGQGPEFLTYFQNEAQLEKSRLLSDRFSAERPKGSFSTLEIQRTEQGDSAMYLCASRTSGGTNEQFFGPGTRLTVL.

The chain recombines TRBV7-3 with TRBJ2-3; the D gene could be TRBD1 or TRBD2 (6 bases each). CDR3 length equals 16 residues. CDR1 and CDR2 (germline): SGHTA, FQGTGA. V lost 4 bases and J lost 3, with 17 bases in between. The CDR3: CASSSPGGASTDTQYF. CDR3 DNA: TGTGCCAGCAGCTCCCCCGGGGGCGCATCGACAGATACGCAGTATTTT.

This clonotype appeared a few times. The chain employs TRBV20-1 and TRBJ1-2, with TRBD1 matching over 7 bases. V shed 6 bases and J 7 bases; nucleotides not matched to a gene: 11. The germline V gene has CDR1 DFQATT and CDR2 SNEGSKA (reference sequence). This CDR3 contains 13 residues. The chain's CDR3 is CSAENTGDSGYTF. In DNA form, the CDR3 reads TGCAGTGCAGAAAATACAGGGGATAGTGGCTACACCTTC.

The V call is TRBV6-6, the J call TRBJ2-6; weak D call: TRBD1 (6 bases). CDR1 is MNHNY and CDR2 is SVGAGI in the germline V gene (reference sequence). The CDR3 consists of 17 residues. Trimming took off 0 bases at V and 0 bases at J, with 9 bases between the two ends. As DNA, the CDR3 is TGTGCCAGCAGTTACTCTCTGGACAGCTCTGGGGCCAACGTCCTGACTTTC. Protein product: CASSYSLDSSGANVLTF.

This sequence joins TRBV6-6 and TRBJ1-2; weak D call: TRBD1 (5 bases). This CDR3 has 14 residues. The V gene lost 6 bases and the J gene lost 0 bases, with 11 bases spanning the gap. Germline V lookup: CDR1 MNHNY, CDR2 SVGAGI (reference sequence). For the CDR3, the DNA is TGTGCCAGCAGAGGGACCGCAGCTAACTATGGCTACACCTTC. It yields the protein CASRGTAANYGYTF.

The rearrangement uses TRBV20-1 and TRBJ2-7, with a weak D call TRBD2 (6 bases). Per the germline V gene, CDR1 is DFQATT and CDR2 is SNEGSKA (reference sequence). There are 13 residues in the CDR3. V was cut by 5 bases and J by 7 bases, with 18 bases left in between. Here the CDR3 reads CSAGISGDNEQYF. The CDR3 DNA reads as TGCAGTGCTGGGATTAGCGGCGACAATGAGCAGTACTTC.

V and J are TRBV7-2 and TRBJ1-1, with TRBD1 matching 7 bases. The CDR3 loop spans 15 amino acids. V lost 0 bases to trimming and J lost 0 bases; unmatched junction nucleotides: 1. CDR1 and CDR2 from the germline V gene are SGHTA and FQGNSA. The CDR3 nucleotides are TGTGCCAGCAGCTTAGCCGGACAGGTGAACACTGAAGCTTTCTTT. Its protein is CASSLAGQVNTEAFF.

The CDR3 DNA is TGTGCCAGCAGTTTAGGGATGGGACAGCGTGAAGCTTTCTTT. This gives the protein CASSLGMGQREAFF. The chain is built from TRBV12-3 or TRBV12-4 and TRBJ1-1, with TRBD1 identical over 7 bases. J gave up 7 bases and V 1 base, and 6 bases lay outside the gene matches. CDR3 length equals 14 residues.

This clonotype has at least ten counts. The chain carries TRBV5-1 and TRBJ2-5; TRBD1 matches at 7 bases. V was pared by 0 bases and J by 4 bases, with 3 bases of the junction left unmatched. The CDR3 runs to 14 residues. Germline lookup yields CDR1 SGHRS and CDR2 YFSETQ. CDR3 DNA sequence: TGCGCCAGCAGCTTGGGCGACAGGGCAGAGACCCAGTACTTC. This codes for CASSLGDRAETQYF.

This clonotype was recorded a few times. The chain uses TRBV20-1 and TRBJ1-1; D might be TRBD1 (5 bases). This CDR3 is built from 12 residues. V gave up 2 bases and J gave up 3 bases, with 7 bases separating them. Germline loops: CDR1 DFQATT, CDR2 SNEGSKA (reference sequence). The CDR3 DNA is TGCAGTGCTAGATCGGGGGACACTGAAGCTTTCTTT. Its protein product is CSARSGDTEAFF.

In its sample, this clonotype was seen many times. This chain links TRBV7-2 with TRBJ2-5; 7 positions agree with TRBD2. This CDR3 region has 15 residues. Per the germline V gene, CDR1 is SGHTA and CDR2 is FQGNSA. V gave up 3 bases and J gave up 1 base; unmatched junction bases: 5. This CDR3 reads CASSLQPGGQETQYF. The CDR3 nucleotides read TGTGCCAGCAGCTTGCAGCCGGGGGGCCAAGAGACCCAGTACTTC.

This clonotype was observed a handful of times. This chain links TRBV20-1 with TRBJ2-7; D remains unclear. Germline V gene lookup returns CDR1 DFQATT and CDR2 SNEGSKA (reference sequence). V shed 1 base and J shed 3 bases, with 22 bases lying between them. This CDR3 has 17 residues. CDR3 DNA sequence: TGCAGTGCTAGAGGTACTCATAAAGCGTGTATGTTCTACGAGCAGTACTTC. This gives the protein CSARGTHKACMFYEQYF.

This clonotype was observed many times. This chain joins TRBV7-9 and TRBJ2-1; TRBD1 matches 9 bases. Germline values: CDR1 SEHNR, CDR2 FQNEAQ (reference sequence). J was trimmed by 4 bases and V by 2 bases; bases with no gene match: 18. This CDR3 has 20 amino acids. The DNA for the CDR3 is TGTGCCAGCAGCTTATGGAAGGCGGGACAGGGAGGAGAGGGGTACAATGAGCAGTTCTTC. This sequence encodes CASSLWKAGQGGEGYNEQFF.

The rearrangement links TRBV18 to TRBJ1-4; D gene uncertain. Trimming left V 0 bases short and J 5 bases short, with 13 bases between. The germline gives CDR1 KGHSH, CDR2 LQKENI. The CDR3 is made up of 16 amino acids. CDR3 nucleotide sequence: TGTGCCAGCTCACCACCGGCTTCGGGGAGAAATGAAAAACTGTTTTTT. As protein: CASSPPASGRNEKLFF. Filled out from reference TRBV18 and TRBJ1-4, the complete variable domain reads NAGVMQNPRHLVRRRGQEARLRCSPMKGHSHVYWYRQLPEEGLKFMVYLQKENIIDESGMPKERFSAEFPKEGPSILRIQQVVRGDSAAYFCASSPPASGRNEKLFFGSGTQLSVL.

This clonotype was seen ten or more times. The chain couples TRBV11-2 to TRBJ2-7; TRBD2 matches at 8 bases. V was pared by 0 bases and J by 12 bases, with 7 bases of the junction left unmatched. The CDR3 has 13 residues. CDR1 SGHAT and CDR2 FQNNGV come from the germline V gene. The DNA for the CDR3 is TGTGCCAGCAGCTTAGAGCTTAGCGGGGAGGGGTACTTC. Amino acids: CASSLELSGEGYF.

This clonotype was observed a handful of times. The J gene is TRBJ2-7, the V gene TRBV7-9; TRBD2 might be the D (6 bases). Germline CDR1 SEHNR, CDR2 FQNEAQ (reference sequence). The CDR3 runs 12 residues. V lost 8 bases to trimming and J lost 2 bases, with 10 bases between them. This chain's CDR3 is CASERATYEQYF. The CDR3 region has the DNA TGTGCCAGCGAGCGGGCCACCTACGAGCAGTACTTC.

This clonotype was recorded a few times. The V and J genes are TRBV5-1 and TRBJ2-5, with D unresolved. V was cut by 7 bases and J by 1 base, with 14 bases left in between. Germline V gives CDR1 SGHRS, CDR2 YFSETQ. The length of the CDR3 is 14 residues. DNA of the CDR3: TGCGCCAGCCGCGTCCGGCCGGGCCAAGAGACCCAGTACTTC. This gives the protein CASRVRPGQETQYF.

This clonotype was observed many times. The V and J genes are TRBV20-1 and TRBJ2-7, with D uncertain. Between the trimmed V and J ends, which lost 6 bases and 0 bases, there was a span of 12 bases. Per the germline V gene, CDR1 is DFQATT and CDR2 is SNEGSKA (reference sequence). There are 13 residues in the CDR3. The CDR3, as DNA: TGCAGTGCGAGACCTGGTTACTCCTACGAGCAGTACTTC. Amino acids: CSARPGYSYEQYF.

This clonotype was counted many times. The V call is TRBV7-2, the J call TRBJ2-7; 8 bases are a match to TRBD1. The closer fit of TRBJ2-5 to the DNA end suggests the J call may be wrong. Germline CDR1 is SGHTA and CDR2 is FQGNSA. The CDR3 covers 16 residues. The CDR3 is CASSLADRGGSETQYF. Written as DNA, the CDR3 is TGTGCCAGCAGCTTAGCTGACAGGGGAGGCTCGGAGACCCAGTACTTC.

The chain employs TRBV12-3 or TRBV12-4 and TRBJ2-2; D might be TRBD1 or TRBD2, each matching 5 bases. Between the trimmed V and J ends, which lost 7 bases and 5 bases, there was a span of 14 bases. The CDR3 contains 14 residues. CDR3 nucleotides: TGTGCCAGCACCGTGGGGGTAGGGACCGGGGAGCTGTTTTTT. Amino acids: CASTVGVGTGELFF.

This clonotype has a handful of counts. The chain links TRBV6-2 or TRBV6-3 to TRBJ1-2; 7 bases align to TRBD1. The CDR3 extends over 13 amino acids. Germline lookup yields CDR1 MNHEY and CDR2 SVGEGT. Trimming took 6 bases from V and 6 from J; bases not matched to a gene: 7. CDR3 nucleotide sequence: TGTGCCAGCAGGCGGACAGGCTCGGATGGCTACACCTTC. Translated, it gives CASRRTGSDGYTF.

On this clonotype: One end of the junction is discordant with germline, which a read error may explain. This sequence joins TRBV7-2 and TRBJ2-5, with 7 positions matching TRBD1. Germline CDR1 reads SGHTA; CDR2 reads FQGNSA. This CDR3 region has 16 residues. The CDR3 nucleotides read TGTGCCAGCAGCCAAGCCGGGACAGCTCGTCAAGAGGCCCAGTACTTC. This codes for CASSQAGTARQEAQYF. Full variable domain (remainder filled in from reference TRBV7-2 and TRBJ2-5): GAGVSQSPSNKVTEKGKDVELRCDPISGHTALYWYRQSLGQGLEFLIYFQGNSAPDKSGLPSDRFSAERTGGSVSTLTIQRTQQEDSAVYLCASSQAGTARQEAQYFGPGTRLLVL.

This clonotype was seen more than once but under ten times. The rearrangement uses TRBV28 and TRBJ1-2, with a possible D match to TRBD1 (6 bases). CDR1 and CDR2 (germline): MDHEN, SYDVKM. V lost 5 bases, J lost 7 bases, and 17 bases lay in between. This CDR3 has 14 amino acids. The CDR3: CASSPTWGRVGYTF. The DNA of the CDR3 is TGTGCCAGCAGTCCGACGTGGGGGCGGGTTGGCTACACCTTC.

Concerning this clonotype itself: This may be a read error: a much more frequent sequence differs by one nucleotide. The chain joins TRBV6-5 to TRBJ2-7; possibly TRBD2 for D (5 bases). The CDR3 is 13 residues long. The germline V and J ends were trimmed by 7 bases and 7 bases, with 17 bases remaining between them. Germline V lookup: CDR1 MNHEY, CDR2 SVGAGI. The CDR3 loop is CASKGQRTNEQYF. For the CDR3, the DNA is TGTGCCAGCAAGGGCCAGCGGACCAATGAGCAGTACTTC.

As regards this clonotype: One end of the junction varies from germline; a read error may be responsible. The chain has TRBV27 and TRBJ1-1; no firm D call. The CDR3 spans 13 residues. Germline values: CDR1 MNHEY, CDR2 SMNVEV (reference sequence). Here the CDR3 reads CVSRTLSNTEAFF. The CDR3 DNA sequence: TGTGTCAGCAGAACTTTATCCAACACTGAAGCTTTCTTT.

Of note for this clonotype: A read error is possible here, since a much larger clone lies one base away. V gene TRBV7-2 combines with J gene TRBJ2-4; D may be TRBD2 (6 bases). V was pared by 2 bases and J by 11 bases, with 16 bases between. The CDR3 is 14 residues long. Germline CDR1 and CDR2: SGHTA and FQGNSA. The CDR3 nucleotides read TGTGCCAGCAGCTTATCCGGGACTCGACACGTTCAGTACTTC. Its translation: CASSLSGTRHVQYF.

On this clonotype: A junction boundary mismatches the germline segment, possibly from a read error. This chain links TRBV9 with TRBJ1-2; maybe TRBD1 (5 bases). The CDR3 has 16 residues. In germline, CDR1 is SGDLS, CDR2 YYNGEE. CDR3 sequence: CASSVAEGERNYDYTF. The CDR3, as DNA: TGTGCCAGCAGCGTAGCTGAAGGGGAACGGAACTATGACTACACCTTC.

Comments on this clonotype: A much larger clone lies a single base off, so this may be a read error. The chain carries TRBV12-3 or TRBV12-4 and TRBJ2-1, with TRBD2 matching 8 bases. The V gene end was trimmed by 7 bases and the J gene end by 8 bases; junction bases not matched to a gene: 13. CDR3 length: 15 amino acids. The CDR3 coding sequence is TGTGCCAGCAACCCCCAAGCGGGAGAGATCGATGAGCAGTTCTTC. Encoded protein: CASNPQAGEIDEQFF.

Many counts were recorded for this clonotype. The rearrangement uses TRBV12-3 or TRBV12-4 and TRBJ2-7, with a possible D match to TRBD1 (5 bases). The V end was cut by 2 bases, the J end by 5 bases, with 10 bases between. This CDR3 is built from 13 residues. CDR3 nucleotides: TGTGCCAGCAGTTTATCGACAGTTGACGAGCAGTACTTC. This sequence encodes CASSLSTVDEQYF.

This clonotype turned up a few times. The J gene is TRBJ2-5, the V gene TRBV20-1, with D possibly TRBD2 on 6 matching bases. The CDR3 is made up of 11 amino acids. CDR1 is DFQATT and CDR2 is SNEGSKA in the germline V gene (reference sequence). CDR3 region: CRAKGGETQYF. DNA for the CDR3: TGCAGGGCGAAAGGAGGGGAGACCCAGTACTTC.